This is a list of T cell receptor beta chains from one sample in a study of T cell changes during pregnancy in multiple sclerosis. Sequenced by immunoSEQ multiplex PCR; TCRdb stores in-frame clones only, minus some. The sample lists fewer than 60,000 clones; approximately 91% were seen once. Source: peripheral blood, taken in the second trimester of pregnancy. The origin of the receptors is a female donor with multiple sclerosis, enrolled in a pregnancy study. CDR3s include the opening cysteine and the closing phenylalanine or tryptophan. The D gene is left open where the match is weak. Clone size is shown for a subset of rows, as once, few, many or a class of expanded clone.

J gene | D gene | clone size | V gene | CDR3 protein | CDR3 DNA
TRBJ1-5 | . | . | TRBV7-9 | CASSLGERNQPQHF | TGTGCCAGCAGCTTAGGGGAGCGCAATCAGCCCCAGCATTTT
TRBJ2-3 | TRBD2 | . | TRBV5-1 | CASSYRLALPDTQYF | TGCGCCAGCAGCTATAGACTAGCTCTGCCAGATACGCAGTATTTT
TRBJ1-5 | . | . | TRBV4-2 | CASTPTGGRSNQPQHF | TGTGCCAGCACCCCCACGGGAGGCAGAAGTAATCAGCCCCAGCATTTT
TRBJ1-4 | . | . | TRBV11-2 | CASSPHAGLGEKLFF | TGTGCCAGCAGCCCACACGCGGGGCTTGGGGAAAAACTGTTTTTT
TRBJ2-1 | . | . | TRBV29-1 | CSVRVAGNEQFF | TGCAGCGTCCGAGTGGCGGGGAATGAGCAGTTCTTC
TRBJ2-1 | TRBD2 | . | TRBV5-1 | CASSYGTTTNEQFF | TGCGCCAGCAGCTACGGGACTACTACCAATGAGCAGTTCTTC
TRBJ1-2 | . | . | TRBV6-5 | CASSAGGGYTF | TGTGCCAGCAGTGCCGGAGGGGGCTACACCTTC
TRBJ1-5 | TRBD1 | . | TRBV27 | CASSPQTGYSNQPQHF | TGTGCCAGCAGTCCCCAGACAGGGTATAGCAATCAGCCCCAGCATTTT
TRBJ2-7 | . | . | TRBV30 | CAWSVGGRYEQYF | TGTGCCTGGAGTGTGGGGGGTCGGTACGAGCAGTACTTC
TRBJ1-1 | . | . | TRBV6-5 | CASRRGNTEAFF | TGTGCCAGCCGGAGGGGGAACACTGAAGCTTTCTTT
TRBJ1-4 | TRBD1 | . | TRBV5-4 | CASSSTGGNEKLFF | TGTGCCAGCAGCTCGACAGGGGGAAATGAAAAACTGTTTTTT
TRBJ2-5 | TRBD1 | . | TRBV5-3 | CASRDRGLMGETQYF | TGTGCCAGCCGGGACAGGGGGCTAATGGGGGAGACCCAGTACTTC
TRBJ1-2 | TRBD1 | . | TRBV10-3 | CAISGTDRTNYGYTF | TGTGCCATCAGTGGGACGGACAGGACTAACTATGGCTACACCTTC
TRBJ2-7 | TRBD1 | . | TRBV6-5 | CASSPGTGIFYEQYF | TGTGCCAGCAGCCCCGGGACAGGGATCTTCTACGAGCAGTACTTC
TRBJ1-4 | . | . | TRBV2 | CASARGREGTNEKLFF | TGTGCCAGCGCCCGGGGCAGGGAGGGAACTAATGAAAAACTGTTTTTT
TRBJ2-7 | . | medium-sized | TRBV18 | CASSPKTTESYEQYF | TGTGCCAGCTCACCCAAGACGACAGAGTCCTACGAGCAGTACTTC
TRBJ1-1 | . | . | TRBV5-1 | CASSPYRTANTEAFF | TGCGCCAGCAGCCCCTATCGGACAGCGAACACTGAAGCTTTCTTT
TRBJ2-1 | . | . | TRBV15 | CATSRGGPDNEQFF | TGTGCCACCAGCAGAGGGGGCCCCGACAATGAGCAGTTCTTC
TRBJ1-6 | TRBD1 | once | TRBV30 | CAWTTQGAWGSPLHF | TGTGCCTGGACGACTCAGGGGGCTTGGGGTTCACCCCTCCACTTT
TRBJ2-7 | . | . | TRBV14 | CASSLRAYEQYF | TGTGCCAGCAGCCTCAGGGCCTACGAGCAGTACTTC
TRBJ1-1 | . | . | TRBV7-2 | CASSRGRGNTEAFF | TGTGCCAGCAGCCGGGGCAGGGGTAACACTGAAGCTTTCTTT
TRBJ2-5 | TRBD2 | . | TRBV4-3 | CASSLTGGTGETQYF | TGCGCCAGCAGCCTTACGGGAGGGACGGGAGAGACCCAGTACTTC
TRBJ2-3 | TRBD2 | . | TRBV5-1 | CASSLGGMTSGTDTQYF | TGCGCCAGCAGCTTGGGGGGGATGACTAGCGGAACAGATACGCAGTATTTT
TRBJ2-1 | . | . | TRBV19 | CASSAKSSYNEQFF | TGTGCCAGTTCCGCAAAGAGCTCCTACAATGAGCAGTTCTTC
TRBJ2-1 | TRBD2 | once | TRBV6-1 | CASSPEERGNEQFF | TGTGCCAGCAGTCCCGAAGAGCGGGGGAATGAGCAGTTCTTC
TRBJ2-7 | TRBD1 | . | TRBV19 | CASSISRGHYEQYF | TGTGCCAGTAGTATAAGCAGGGGGCACTACGAGCAGTACTTC
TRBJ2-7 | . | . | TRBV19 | CASSPPTGSSYEQYF | TGTGCCAGTAGCCCACCCACAGGTTCCTCCTACGAGCAGTACTTC
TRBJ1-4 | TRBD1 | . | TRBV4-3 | CASSRITGATNEKLFF | TGCGCCAGCAGTCGTATAACAGGGGCAACTAATGAAAAACTGTTTTTT
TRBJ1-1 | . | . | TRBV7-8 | CASSPHSRVRGNTEAFF | TGTGCCAGCAGCCCCCACAGTCGTGTCAGGGGCAACACTGAAGCTTTCTTT
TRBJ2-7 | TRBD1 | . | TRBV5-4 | CASSRQGSHEQYF | TGTGCCAGCAGCCGACAGGGTAGCCACGAGCAGTACTTC
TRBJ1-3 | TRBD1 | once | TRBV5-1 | CASSAHPGQGPLSGNTIYF | TGCGCCAGCAGCGCACACCCGGGACAGGGGCCCCTCTCTGGAAACACCATATATTTT
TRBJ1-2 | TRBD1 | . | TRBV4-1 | CASSQRAGTVNYGYTF | TGCGCCAGCAGCCAACGAGCCGGGACAGTTAACTATGGCTACACCTTC
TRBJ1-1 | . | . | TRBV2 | CASRLFGGDLGAEAFF | TGTGCCAGCAGGCTCTTTGGGGGGGACCTCGGCGCTGAAGCTTTCTTT
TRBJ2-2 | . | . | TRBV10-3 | CAISESATNTGELFF | TGTGCCATCAGTGAGTCGGCCACGAACACCGGGGAGCTGTTTTTT
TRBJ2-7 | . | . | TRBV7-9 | CASSLGALGIRVF | TGTGCCAGCAGCCTAGGGGCCTTAGGCATCAGAGTCTTC
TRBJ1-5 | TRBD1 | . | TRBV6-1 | CASSIDRGQPQHF | TGTGCCAGCAGTATCGACAGGGGCCAGCCCCAGCATTTT
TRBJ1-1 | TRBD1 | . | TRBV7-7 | CASSRGQGTEAFF | TGTGCTAGCTCCAGGGGGCAGGGAACTGAAGCTTTCTTT
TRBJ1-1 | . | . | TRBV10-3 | CAAGAGGNTEAFF | TGTGCCGCGGGGGCGGGGGGGAACACTGAAGCTTTCTTT
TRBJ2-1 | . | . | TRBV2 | CASSARGSEQFF | TGTGCCAGCAGTGCAAGGGGTAGTGAGCAGTTCTTC
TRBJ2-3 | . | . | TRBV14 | CASSQELEDTQYF | TGTGCCAGCAGCCAAGAACTAGAAGATACGCAGTATTTT
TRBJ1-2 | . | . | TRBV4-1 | CASSQVGGMGYGYTF | TGCGCCAGCAGCCAAGTCGGGGGGATGGGCTATGGCTACACCTTC
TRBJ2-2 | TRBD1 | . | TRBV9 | CASSASGQSTGELFF | TGTGCCAGCAGCGCGTCGGGACAGAGCACCGGGGAGCTGTTTTTT
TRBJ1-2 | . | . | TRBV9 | CASSVGGSNYGYTF | TGTGCCAGCAGCGTGGGAGGGAGTAACTATGGCTACACCTTC
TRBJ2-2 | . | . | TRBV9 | CASSVRPTPTGELFF | TGTGCCAGCAGCGTGAGGCCAACCCCGACCGGGGAGCTGTTTTTT
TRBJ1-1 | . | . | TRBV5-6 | CASSSGEENTEAFF | TGTGCCAGCAGCTCGGGGGAGGAGAACACTGAAGCTTTCTTT
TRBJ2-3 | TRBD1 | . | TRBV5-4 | CASSQGTASTDTQYF | TGTGCCAGCAGCCAAGGGACAGCTAGCACAGATACGCAGTATTTT
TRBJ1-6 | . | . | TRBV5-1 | CASSIGSHDSPLHF | TGCGCCAGCAGCATAGGGAGTCATGATTCACCCCTCCACTTT
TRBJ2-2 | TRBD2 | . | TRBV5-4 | CASSPLAGGNTGELFF | TGTGCCAGCAGCCCCCTAGCGGGGGGGAACACCGGGGAGCTGTTTTTT
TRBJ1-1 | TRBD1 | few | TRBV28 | CASLDRDRTEAFF | TGTGCCAGTCTTGACAGGGATCGCACTGAAGCTTTCTTT
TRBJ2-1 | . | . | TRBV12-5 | CASGLDGDSGNEQFF | TGTGCTAGTGGCCTCGACGGGGATTCGGGCAATGAGCAGTTCTTC
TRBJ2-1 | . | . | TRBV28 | CASSSPWSSYNEQFF | TGTGCCAGCAGTTCGCCGTGGAGCTCCTACAATGAGCAGTTCTTC
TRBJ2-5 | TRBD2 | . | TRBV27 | CASSLSRGGSLETQYF | TGTGCCAGCAGTTTATCTCGGGGGGGATCTCTAGAGACCCAGTACTTC
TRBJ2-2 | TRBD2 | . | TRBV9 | CASSVGRRGYGELFF | TGTGCCAGCAGCGTAGGCCGGCGGGGGTATGGGGAGCTGTTTTTT
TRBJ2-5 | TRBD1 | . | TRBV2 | CASSVLLGTGIETQYF | TGTGCCAGCAGTGTTTTACTCGGGACAGGAATAGAGACCCAGTACTTC
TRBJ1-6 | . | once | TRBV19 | CASSIDGREGFDSPLHF | TGTGCCAGTAGTATAGATGGGAGGGAAGGTTTTGATTCACCCCTCCACTTT
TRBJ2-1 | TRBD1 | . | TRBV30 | CAWTGTGGYNEQFF | TGTGCCTGGACCGGGACAGGGGGCTACAATGAGCAGTTCTTC
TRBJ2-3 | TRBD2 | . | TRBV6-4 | CASSIGLAGVADTQYF | TGTGCCAGCAGTATTGGACTAGCGGGGGTCGCAGATACGCAGTATTTT
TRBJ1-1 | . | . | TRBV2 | CASRDSNTEAFF | TGTGCCAGCAGAGACTCGAACACTGAAGCTTTCTTT
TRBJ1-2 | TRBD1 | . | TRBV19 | CASRQEGQYYGYTF | TGTGCCAGCAGGCAAGAGGGACAGTACTATGGCTACACCTTC